This T cell receptor (beta chain) was recovered during a study of shared clonotypes between healthy human individuals. Study-level findings and limits: A few donors shared about 5% of their naive CD4 clonotypes. Genetic and exposure-history diversity was limited by the few donors.

Produced via immunoSEQ multiplex PCR; TCRdb's table is partial and in-frame only. In the table there are 2 million to 2.5 million clones, approximately 96% of which are singletons. With respect to this clone: The antigen is not known.

The J segment lost 0 bases and the V segment lost 5 bases, leaving 7 bases of the junction unmatched. Germline CDR1 is SEHNR and CDR2 is FQNEAQ (reference sequence). The CDR3 is made up of 15 amino acids. The receptor comes from a man between 18 and 35 years old in good health. The specimen was naive CD4+ T cells sorted from blood. Subset reported: CD45RA+ positively selected. The J gene is TRBJ2-7, the V gene TRBV7-9; 7 bases map to TRBD2. The CDR3 DNA reads TGTGCCAGCAGCGCAGATGCGGGGGTCTCCTACGAGCAGTACTTC. Translated, it gives CASSADAGVSYEQYF. Drawing the rest from reference TRBV7-9 and TRBJ2-7, the complete variable domain is DTGVSQNPRHKITKRGQNVTFRCDPISEHNRLYWYRQTLGQGPEFLTYFQNEAQLEKSRLLSDRFSAERPKGSFSTLEIQRTEQGDSAMYLCASSADAGVSYEQYFGPGTRLTVT.